The rows below give T cell receptor beta chains drawn from one sample of a study of a mutant IDH1 vaccine in newly diagnosed glioma. The antigens of these receptors remain unknown. Sequencing was performed with immunoSEQ multiplex PCR; in TCRdb, only in-frame clones are kept and a portion is missing. Of over 50,000 clones listed, approximately 90% are singletons. Specimen: PBMCs, collected from a glioma patient whose treatment included an IDH1 peptide vaccine. The receptors stem from a woman aged 40 to 49 with glioma. CDR3s include the opening cysteine and the closing phenylalanine or tryptophan. A D gene is named only where the DNA matches it firmly. A clone size is listed for some rows: how often the clone was seen (once, few, many), or a class if it is expanded.

CDR3 protein: CASSPPRRTGDTEAFF
CDR3 DNA: TGTGCCAGCTCACCACCGAGGCGGACAGGGGACACTGAAGCTTTCTTT
J gene: TRBJ1-1
V gene: TRBV18
clone size: NA
D gene: TRBD1

CDR3 protein: CASSPQGPSSGRFQETQYF
CDR3 DNA: TGTGCCAGCTCACCACAGGGACCATCTAGCGGGAGGTTTCAAGAGACCCAGTACTTC
J gene: TRBJ2-5
V gene: TRBV18
clone size: NA
D gene: TRBD2

CDR3 protein: CASSEGYEQYF
CDR3 DNA: TGTGCCAGCAGTGAAGGCTACGAGCAGTACTTC
J gene: TRBJ2-7
V gene: TRBV2
clone size: NA
D gene: NA

CDR3 protein: CASSQGGGRSTGELFF
CDR3 DNA: TGCGCCAGCAGCCAAGGAGGGGGGAGAAGCACCGGGGAGCTGTTTTTT
J gene: TRBJ2-2
V gene: TRBV4-1
clone size: NA
D gene: NA

CDR3 protein: CASSILRIRDTSNEQFF
CDR3 DNA: TGTGCCAGCAGCATCCTGAGAATCCGGGACACGAGCAATGAGCAGTTCTTC
J gene: TRBJ2-1
V gene: TRBV28
clone size: NA
D gene: NA

CDR3 protein: CASGVGLESHEQYF
CDR3 DNA: TGTGCCAGCGGTGTGGGACTAGAATCTCACGAGCAGTACTTC
J gene: TRBJ2-7
V gene: TRBV2
clone size: NA
D gene: TRBD2

CDR3 protein: CAWSASNQPQHF
CDR3 DNA: TGTGCCTGGAGCGCCAGCAATCAGCCCCAGCATTTT
J gene: TRBJ1-5
V gene: TRBV30
clone size: NA
D gene: NA

CDR3 protein: CASSSDNYLYEQYF
CDR3 DNA: TGCGCCAGCAGCTCTGACAATTACCTCTACGAGCAGTACTTC
J gene: TRBJ2-7
V gene: TRBV5-1
clone size: NA
D gene: NA

CDR3 protein: CASSLEVAGELFF
CDR3 DNA: TGTGCTAGCAGCTTAGAGGTGGCCGGGGAGCTGTTTTTT
J gene: TRBJ2-2
V gene: TRBV7-7
clone size: few
D gene: NA

CDR3 protein: CASSEAIAGLGNQPQHF
CDR3 DNA: TGTGCCAGCAGTGAAGCGATTGCGGGGTTGGGCAATCAGCCCCAGCATTTT
J gene: TRBJ1-5
V gene: TRBV6-1
clone size: NA
D gene: NA

CDR3 protein: CASSHGTGKLGANVLTF
CDR3 DNA: TGTGCCAGCTCACACGGGACAGGCAAATTGGGGGCCAACGTCCTGACTTTC
J gene: TRBJ2-6
V gene: TRBV18
clone size: NA
D gene: TRBD1

CDR3 protein: CASSRTGGIPQNEQFF
CDR3 DNA: TGCGCCAGCAGTAGAACAGGGGGTATACCTCAAAATGAGCAGTTCTTC
J gene: TRBJ2-1
V gene: TRBV4-3
clone size: NA
D gene: TRBD1

CDR3 protein: CASSLPGREAFF
CDR3 DNA: TGTGCCAGCTCTCTTCCGGGACGGGAAGCTTTCTTT
J gene: TRBJ1-1
V gene: TRBV18
clone size: NA
D gene: NA

CDR3 protein: CASSSSRGGGYGYTF
CDR3 DNA: TGTGCCAGCAGCTCCTCAAGGGGGGGAGGCTATGGCTACACCTTC
J gene: TRBJ1-2
V gene: TRBV7-2
clone size: NA
D gene: NA

CDR3 protein: CASSRDRLNTGELFF
CDR3 DNA: TGTGCCAGCAGCCGGGACAGGCTGAACACCGGGGAGCTGTTTTTT
J gene: TRBJ2-2
V gene: TRBV5-6
clone size: few
D gene: TRBD1

CDR3 protein: CASGRGPTNTGELFF
CDR3 DNA: TGTGCCAGCGGCCGGGGGCCGACGAACACCGGGGAGCTGTTTTTT
J gene: TRBJ2-2
V gene: TRBV6-1
clone size: NA
D gene: NA

CDR3 protein: CASSAGARASGNTIYF
CDR3 DNA: TGTGCCAGCAGCGCAGGAGCCAGGGCCTCTGGAAACACCATATATTTT
J gene: TRBJ1-3
V gene: TRBV13
clone size: once
D gene: NA

CDR3 protein: CASSFSGGTYEQYF
CDR3 DNA: TGTGCCAGCAGCTTTAGCGGGGGGACCTACGAGCAGTACTTC
J gene: TRBJ2-7
V gene: TRBV7-2
clone size: once
D gene: TRBD2

CDR3 protein: CASSAPDTQYF
CDR3 DNA: TGTGCCAGCAGTGCCCCAGATACGCAGTATTTT
J gene: TRBJ2-3
V gene: TRBV2
clone size: NA
D gene: NA

CDR3 protein: CASTPGIAGEILPRGDTQYF
CDR3 DNA: TGTGCCAGCACCCCCGGGATAGCGGGAGAGATTTTACCCAGGGGGGATACGCAGTATTTT
J gene: TRBJ2-3
V gene: TRBV27
clone size: once
D gene: TRBD2

CDR3 protein: CASSVGSSGRADGYEQYF
CDR3 DNA: TGTGCCAGCAGCGTAGGGTCTAGCGGGAGGGCTGATGGATACGAGCAGTACTTC
J gene: TRBJ2-7
V gene: TRBV9
clone size: NA
D gene: TRBD2

CDR3 protein: CALSSGQGSNTGELFF
CDR3 DNA: TGTGCTTTATCCTCGGGACAGGGTAGTAACACCGGGGAGCTGTTTTTT
J gene: TRBJ2-2
V gene: TRBV19
clone size: NA
D gene: TRBD1

CDR3 protein: CASRRDGNTGELFF
CDR3 DNA: TGTGCCAGCAGGCGGGACGGAAACACCGGGGAGCTGTTTTTT
J gene: TRBJ2-2
V gene: TRBV2
clone size: NA
D gene: NA

CDR3 protein: CASSPPGTGWVNEQFF
CDR3 DNA: TGCGCCAGCAGCCCACCAGGGACAGGGTGGGTGAATGAGCAGTTCTTC
J gene: TRBJ2-1
V gene: TRBV5-1
clone size: NA
D gene: TRBD1

CDR3 protein: CATSQSWGNQPQHF
CDR3 DNA: TGTGCCACCAGCCAAAGTTGGGGCAATCAGCCCCAGCATTTT
J gene: TRBJ1-5
V gene: TRBV15
clone size: NA
D gene: NA

CDR3 protein: CASSLAEQFWNTQYF
CDR3 DNA: TGTGCCAGCAGCTTGGCGGAGCAGTTTTGGAATACGCAGTATTTT
J gene: TRBJ2-3
V gene: TRBV5-4
clone size: NA
D gene: NA

CDR3 protein: CASRGTWGTEAFF
CDR3 DNA: TGTGCCAGCAGGGGTACGTGGGGGACTGAAGCTTTCTTT
J gene: TRBJ1-1
V gene: TRBV2
clone size: NA
D gene: NA

CDR3 protein: CASSPGLNTEAFF
CDR3 DNA: TGTGCCAGTAGTCCAGGGCTGAACACTGAAGCTTTCTTT
J gene: TRBJ1-1
V gene: TRBV19
clone size: NA
D gene: NA

CDR3 protein: CASSFDRGTDTQYF
CDR3 DNA: TGTGCCAGCAGCTTTGACAGGGGCACAGATACGCAGTATTTT
J gene: TRBJ2-3
V gene: TRBV7-8
clone size: NA
D gene: TRBD1

CDR3 protein: CASNRGDGAKGEQFF
CDR3 DNA: TGCGCCAGCAACAGGGGGGATGGCGCTAAAGGTGAGCAGTTCTTC
J gene: TRBJ2-1
V gene: TRBV5-1
clone size: NA
D gene: TRBD1

CDR3 protein: CSAGRGGQYF
CDR3 DNA: TGCAGTGCTGGGAGGGGAGGGCAGTACTTC
J gene: TRBJ2-5
V gene: TRBV20-1
clone size: NA
D gene: TRBD2

CDR3 protein: CASSFDGGNYEQYF
CDR3 DNA: TGCGCCAGCAGCTTTGACGGGGGAAACTACGAGCAGTACTTC
J gene: TRBJ2-7
V gene: TRBV5-1
clone size: NA
D gene: NA

CDR3 protein: CASSDTQGPTEAFF
CDR3 DNA: TGTGCCAGCAGCGACACCCAGGGGCCTACTGAAGCTTTCTTT
J gene: TRBJ1-1
V gene: TRBV9
clone size: NA
D gene: NA

CDR3 protein: CASSRGQLDNEKLFF
CDR3 DNA: TGTGCCAGCAGCAGGGGACAGCTAGATAATGAAAAACTGTTTTTT
J gene: TRBJ1-4
V gene: TRBV6-6
clone size: NA
D gene: TRBD1

CDR3 protein: CASSLVIAGWQETQYF
CDR3 DNA: TGCGCCAGCAGCTTGGTAATAGCGGGTTGGCAAGAGACCCAGTACTTC
J gene: TRBJ2-5
V gene: TRBV5-1
clone size: NA
D gene: TRBD2

CDR3 protein: CASSASPGQGGYEQYF
CDR3 DNA: TGTGCCAGCAGTGCCTCGCCGGGACAGGGGGGTTACGAGCAGTACTTC
J gene: TRBJ2-7
V gene: TRBV25-1
clone size: once
D gene: TRBD1

CDR3 protein: CASRLNQITEAFF
CDR3 DNA: TGTGCCAGCAGGCTAAACCAGATCACTGAAGCTTTCTTT
J gene: TRBJ1-1
V gene: TRBV7-6
clone size: NA
D gene: NA

CDR3 protein: CSVEGDRFRSLDTQYF
CDR3 DNA: TGCAGCGTTGAAGGGGACAGGTTCCGAAGCTTGGATACGCAGTATTTT
J gene: TRBJ2-3
V gene: TRBV29-1
clone size: NA
D gene: TRBD1

CDR3 protein: CASSLDPGTGHTEAFF
CDR3 DNA: TGTGCCAGCAGCTTAGATCCTGGAACAGGCCACACTGAAGCTTTCTTT
J gene: TRBJ1-1
V gene: TRBV13
clone size: once
D gene: NA

CDR3 protein: CASSQSGNKQETQYF
CDR3 DNA: TGTGCCAGCAGCCAATCGGGAAATAAACAAGAGACCCAGTACTTC
J gene: TRBJ2-5
V gene: TRBV16
clone size: NA
D gene: NA

CDR3 protein: CASSQDLAGARGYTF
CDR3 DNA: TGCGCCAGCAGCCAAGATCTTGCAGGGGCTCGTGGCTACACCTTC
J gene: TRBJ1-2
V gene: TRBV4-3
clone size: NA
D gene: NA

CDR3 protein: CASSISIDTEAFF
CDR3 DNA: TGTGCCAGTAGTATTAGCATTGACACTGAAGCTTTCTTT
J gene: TRBJ1-1
V gene: TRBV19
clone size: NA
D gene: NA

CDR3 protein: CASSPGQGNREQYF
CDR3 DNA: TGTGCCAGCTCACCCGGACAGGGTAACAGGGAGCAGTACTTC
J gene: TRBJ2-7
V gene: TRBV18
clone size: NA
D gene: TRBD1

CDR3 protein: CASSSGQGTGYTF
CDR3 DNA: TGTGCCAGCTCATCGGGACAGGGGACTGGCTACACCTTC
J gene: TRBJ1-2
V gene: TRBV18
clone size: NA
D gene: TRBD1

CDR3 protein: CASRLVAGGSYEQYF
CDR3 DNA: TGCGCCAGCAGACTCGTAGCGGGGGGTTCCTACGAGCAGTACTTC
J gene: TRBJ2-7
V gene: TRBV5-1
clone size: once
D gene: TRBD2

CDR3 protein: CASSQDGNTGGRQPQHF
CDR3 DNA: TGCGCCAGCAGCCAAGATGGCAACACAGGGGGTAGACAGCCCCAGCATTTT
J gene: TRBJ1-5
V gene: TRBV4-1
clone size: NA
D gene: TRBD1

CDR3 protein: CASSSPGLANNEQFF
CDR3 DNA: TGTGCCAGCAGTTCCCCGGGACTAGCCAACAATGAGCAGTTCTTC
J gene: TRBJ2-1
V gene: TRBV6-6
clone size: NA
D gene: TRBD2

CDR3 protein: CATSQGGTAEQYF
CDR3 DNA: TGTGCCACCTCCCAAGGGGGTACGGCCGAGCAGTACTTC
J gene: TRBJ2-7
V gene: TRBV10-3
clone size: NA
D gene: NA

CDR3 protein: CASSLGTSRGETQYF
CDR3 DNA: TGCGCCAGCAGCTTGGGGACTAGCCGGGGAGAGACCCAGTACTTC
J gene: TRBJ2-5
V gene: TRBV5-1
clone size: few
D gene: TRBD2

CDR3 protein: CASWDPRGHTEKLFF
CDR3 DNA: TGTGCCAGTTGGGACCCAAGGGGCCACACGGAAAAACTGTTTTTT
J gene: TRBJ1-4
V gene: TRBV19
clone size: NA
D gene: NA

CDR3 protein: CASSQSGGYGYTF
CDR3 DNA: TGTGCCAGCAGTCAATCAGGGGGCTATGGCTACACCTTC
J gene: TRBJ1-2
V gene: TRBV6-5
clone size: NA
D gene: TRBD1

CDR3 protein: CASSTDQETQYF
CDR3 DNA: TGTGCCAGCAGCACGGATCAAGAGACCCAGTACTTC
J gene: TRBJ2-5
V gene: TRBV5-4
clone size: NA
D gene: NA

CDR3 protein: CASRDGNEQFF
CDR3 DNA: TGCGCCAGCCGGGACGGCAATGAGCAGTTCTTC
J gene: TRBJ2-1
V gene: TRBV10-2
clone size: NA
D gene: NA

CDR3 protein: CASSLWVAYEQYF
CDR3 DNA: TGCGCCAGCAGCTTATGGGTTGCCTACGAGCAGTACTTC
J gene: TRBJ2-7
V gene: TRBV5-1
clone size: NA
D gene: NA

CDR3 protein: CASSWRGDNSPLHF
CDR3 DNA: TGCGCCAGCAGCTGGAGGGGGGACAATTCACCCCTCCACTTT
J gene: TRBJ1-6
V gene: TRBV5-1
clone size: NA
D gene: NA

CDR3 protein: CASRYQAQGTDTQYF
CDR3 DNA: TGTGCCAGCCGCTACCAAGCCCAGGGCACAGATACGCAGTATTTT
J gene: TRBJ2-3
V gene: TRBV6-5
clone size: NA
D gene: NA

CDR3 protein: CASSLVPGTEAFF
CDR3 DNA: TGCGCCAGCAGCTTGGTCCCGGGCACTGAAGCTTTCTTT
J gene: TRBJ1-1
V gene: TRBV5-1
clone size: few
D gene: NA